Listed below are T cell receptor beta chains from one sample, sequenced in a study of blood T cell repertoires in COVID-19. Sequencing used immunoSEQ multiplex PCR; TCRdb keeps in-frame clones, though not all of them. The sample records more than 95,000 clones, approximately 86% being singletons. Sequenced: peripheral blood. All receptors come from a human donor in a cohort sampled during active COVID-19. CDR3s include the opening cysteine and the closing phenylalanine or tryptophan. D genes are given only for firm matches. Size values are once, few and many counts, or a class for expanded clones, and some rows have none.

d_gene	v_gene	j_gene	abundance	CDR3aa	CDR3nt
TRBD2	TRBV18	TRBJ2-5	.	CASSPLSGAGETQYF	TGTGCCAGCTCCCCTCTTAGCGGGGCCGGAGAGACCCAGTACTTC
.	TRBV6-1	TRBJ2-3	.	CASSEFGSTDTQYF	TGTGCCAGCAGTGAATTCGGGAGCACAGATACGCAGTATTTT
.	TRBV28	TRBJ1-2	.	CASSLLTEDYGYTF	TGTGCCAGCAGTTTATTAACCGAGGACTATGGCTACACCTTC
TRBD1	TRBV24-1	TRBJ1-2	.	CATSYYDREKGYGYTF	TGTGCCACCAGTTACTATGACAGGGAGAAGGGATATGGCTACACCTTC
TRBD1	TRBV19	TRBJ2-6	.	CASIPGQGSGANVLTF	TGTGCCAGTATCCCGGGACAGGGTTCTGGGGCCAACGTCCTGACTTTC
.	TRBV3-1/TRBV3-2	TRBJ2-2	.	CASSPTFRGGELFF	TGTGCCAGCAGTCCAACTTTCCGGGGCGGGGAGCTGTTTTTT
TRBD1	TRBV7-2	TRBJ1-3	few	CASSRDRGPSGNTIYF	TGTGCCAGCAGCCGCGACAGGGGGCCCTCTGGAAACACCATATATTTT
TRBD2	TRBV27	TRBJ2-3	.	CASSSASGRTDTQYF	TGTGCCAGCAGTTCGGCTAGCGGTCGCACAGATACGCAGTATTTT
.	TRBV2	TRBJ1-6	.	CASSEARYRNNSPLHF	TGTGCCAGCAGTGAAGCGCGATACAGGAATAATTCACCCCTCCACTTT
TRBD1	TRBV15	TRBJ1-2	once	CATRPRTGAMGGYTF	TGTGCCACCAGACCTAGGACAGGGGCAATGGGGGGCTACACCTTC
TRBD2	TRBV5-1	TRBJ2-1	.	CASSLAGVAGVNEQFF	TGCGCCAGCAGCTTGGCCGGGGTAGCGGGAGTGAATGAGCAGTTCTTC
TRBD2	TRBV3-1/TRBV3-2	TRBJ2-1	.	CASSLLGTSGSRGSLSYNEQFF	TGTGCCAGCAGCCTCCTGGGGACTAGCGGGAGTAGGGGCTCTCTCTCCTACAATGAGCAGTTCTTC
TRBD2	TRBV6-2/TRBV6-3	TRBJ2-5	.	CASSPGGTSGDQETQYF	TGTGCCAGCAGCCCCGGGGGGACTAGCGGCGACCAAGAGACCCAGTACTTC
.	TRBV24-1	TRBJ2-1	once	CATSDPGHEQFF	TGTGCCACCAGTGATCCTGGCCATGAGCAGTTCTTC
.	TRBV11-3	TRBJ1-1	.	CASTLRVGEAFF	TGTGCCAGCACCCTGCGGGTTGGGGAAGCTTTCTTT
.	TRBV19	TRBJ2-3	.	CASSDFSGNTDTQYF	TGTGCCAGTAGTGACTTCAGCGGAAACACAGATACGCAGTATTTT
TRBD1	TRBV28	TRBJ2-1	once	CASSRPGTGGNEQFF	TGTGCCAGCAGTCGCCCCGGGACAGGGGGCAATGAGCAGTTCTTC
TRBD2	TRBV5-1	TRBJ2-3	once	CASSMGLARDTQYF	TGCGCCAGCAGCATGGGACTAGCTAGGGATACGCAGTATTTT
TRBD1	TRBV14	TRBJ2-5	.	CASRHRGAETQYF	TGTGCCAGCAGACACAGGGGGGCAGAGACCCAGTACTTC
TRBD1	TRBV7-9	TRBJ1-6	few	CASSPRSDRPGSYNSPLHF	TGTGCCAGCAGCCCTCGATCGGACAGGCCGGGCTCCTATAATTCACCCCTCCACTTT
TRBD1	TRBV15	TRBJ2-6	.	CATSSLWDRVRSGANVLTF	TGTGCCACCAGCAGCCTCTGGGACAGGGTACGTTCTGGGGCCAACGTCCTGACTTTC
.	TRBV5-1	TRBJ2-7	few	CASRRQDQSYEQYF	TGCGCCAGCCGCAGACAGGACCAATCCTACGAGCAGTACTTC
.	TRBV3-1/TRBV3-2	TRBJ2-5	.	CASSQVWGSQETQYF	TGTGCCAGCAGCCAAGTTTGGGGCTCCCAAGAGACCCAGTACTTC
TRBD1	TRBV13	TRBJ2-1	.	CASSQPTGTGGKYNEQFF	TGTGCCAGCAGCCAACCAACCGGGACAGGGGGGAAGTACAATGAGCAGTTCTTC